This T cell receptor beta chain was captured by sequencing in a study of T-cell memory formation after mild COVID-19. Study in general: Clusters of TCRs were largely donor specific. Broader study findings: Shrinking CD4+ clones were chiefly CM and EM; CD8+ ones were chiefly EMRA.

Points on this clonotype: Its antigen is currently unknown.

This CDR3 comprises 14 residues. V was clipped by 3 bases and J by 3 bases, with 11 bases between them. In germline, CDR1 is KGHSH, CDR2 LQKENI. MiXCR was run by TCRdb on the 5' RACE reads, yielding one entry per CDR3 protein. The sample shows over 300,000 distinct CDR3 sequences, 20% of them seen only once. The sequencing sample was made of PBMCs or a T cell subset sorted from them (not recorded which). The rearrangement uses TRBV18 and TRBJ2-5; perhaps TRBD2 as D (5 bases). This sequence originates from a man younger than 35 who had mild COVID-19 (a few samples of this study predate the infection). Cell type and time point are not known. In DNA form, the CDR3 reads TGTGCCAGCTCACCTTCCAGCGGTAAAGAGACCCAGTACTTC. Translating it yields CASSPSSGKETQYF. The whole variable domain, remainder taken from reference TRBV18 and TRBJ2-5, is NAGVMQNPRHLVRRRGQEARLRCSPMKGHSHVYWYRQLPEEGLKFMVYLQKENIIDESGMPKERFSAEFPKEGPSILRIQQVVRGDSAAYFCASSPSSGKETQYFGPGTRLLVL.